Listed here is a single T cell receptor beta chain. This record comes from a study of blood T cell repertoires in COVID-19. Study context: There were acute and convalescent COVID-19 samples, and they came from the United States, Italy and Spain.

The CDR3 is 12 residues long. Germline CDR1 is MDHEN and CDR2 is SYDVKM. Unmatched junction bases numbered 2, after V lost 3 bases and J lost 7 bases. The repertoire was sequenced with immunoSEQ multiplex PCR; TCRdb's copy has only in-frame clones and lacks some. The sample carries under 50,000 clones, approximately 84% recorded once. The source of this sequence is a man aged 45-65 years with active COVID-19. The chain is built from TRBV28 and TRBJ1-2; 7 bases are shared with TRBD1. Sequenced: peripheral blood. CDR3 loop: CASSLSGGGYTF. For the CDR3, the DNA is TGTGCCAGCAGTTTGTCAGGGGGTGGCTACACCTTC.